The following is a T cell receptor (beta chain) sequence with its context. This clonotype was detected ten times or more. The antigen this receptor binds is unknown. No qualities accompany the bases; no much larger clone lies one base away. Libraries were prepared through RT-PCR. Sequenced on a NextSeq 550. TCRdb's own reprocessing of the public reads used fastp at Q25 and MiXCR and kept productive beta chains. Rows matching on CDR3 protein sequence are summarized as one entry with the most common DNA and genes. This sample comprises just under 20,000 distinct CDR3 sequences, 4.5% to 5% of them detected only once. The leading ten clones occupy 35% to 50% of the sample. The sample originates from a study of patients and donors after allogeneic stem cell transplantation (dated by TCRdb to 2020 to 2021). Its CDR3 holds 18 amino acids, cysteine through phenylalanine. Only the CDR3 part of the read is kept: 54 bases, read in frame from the first base. The V end gives up 3 bases and the J end 6 bases, leaving 14 bases in the junction not matched to a gene. CDR1 and CDR2 are drawn from the germline V gene: KGHSH, LQKENI.

Sample: blood, either unsorted or a sorted T cell fraction (not recorded which). This sequence originates from a human donor who was either an allogeneic HSCT recipient or a stem cell or donor lymphocyte infusion donor (not recorded which). It is not recorded whose cells these are; they may come from a transplant donor. The sequence joins TRBV18 to TRBJ2-1, with 10 junctional bases fitting TRBD2. The nucleotide sequence is TGTGCCAGCTCACCCCTAGCGGGAGTAACCCAAGGGGCCAATGAGCAGTTCTTC. Its translation reads: CASSPLAGVTQGANEQFF.